This T cell receptor beta chain was retrieved from a study of T-cell reconstitution after alpha-beta-depleted transplantation in children. The authors prepared the TCRbeta library with unique molecular identifiers. Each CDR3 protein gets one entry after TCRdb re-called the PCR reads with MiXCR. The sample records around 600,000 distinct CDR3 sequences, around a sixth being singletons. This specimen was PBMCs from the stem cell graft donor, taken from the stem cell graft. The receptor comes from a human donor who donated a stem cell graft to a child with acute myeloid leukemia.

DNA of the CDR3: TGTGCCAGCAGCCCGGCCACGTCCAGGGGCCTTACCTACGAGCAGTACTTC. It yields the protein CASSPATSRGLTYEQYF. V is TRBV7-9 and J is TRBJ2-7; possibly TRBD1 for D (6 bases). V lost 5 bases and J 2 bases, leaving 22 bases between the germline ends. The V gene's germline CDR1 is SEHNR and CDR2 FQNEAQ (reference sequence). This CDR3 is built from 17 residues.